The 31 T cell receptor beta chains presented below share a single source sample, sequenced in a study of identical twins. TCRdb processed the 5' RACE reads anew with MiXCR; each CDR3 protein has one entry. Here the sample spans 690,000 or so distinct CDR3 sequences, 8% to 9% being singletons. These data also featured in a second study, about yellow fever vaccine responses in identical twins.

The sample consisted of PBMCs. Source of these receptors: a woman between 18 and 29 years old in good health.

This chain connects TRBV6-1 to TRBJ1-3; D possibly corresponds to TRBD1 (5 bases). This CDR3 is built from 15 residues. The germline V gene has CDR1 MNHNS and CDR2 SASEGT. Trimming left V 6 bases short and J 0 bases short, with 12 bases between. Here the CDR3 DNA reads TGTGCCAGCAGCCCCCGGGGCCTCTCTGGAAACACCATATATTTT. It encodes CASSPRGLSGNTIYF.

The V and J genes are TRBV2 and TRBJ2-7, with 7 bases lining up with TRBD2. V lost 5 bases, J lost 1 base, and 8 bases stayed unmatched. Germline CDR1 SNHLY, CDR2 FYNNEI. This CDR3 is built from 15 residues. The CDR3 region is CASSKAGLTSYEQYF. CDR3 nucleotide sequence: TGTGCCAGCAGTAAGGCGGGACTAACGTCCTACGAGCAGTACTTC. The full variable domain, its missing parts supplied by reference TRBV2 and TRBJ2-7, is EPEVTQTPSHQVTQMGQEVILRCVPISNHLYFYWYRQILGQKVEFLVSFYNNEISEKSEIFDDQFSVERPDGSNFTLKIRSTKLEDSAMYFCASSKAGLTSYEQYFGPGTRLTVT.

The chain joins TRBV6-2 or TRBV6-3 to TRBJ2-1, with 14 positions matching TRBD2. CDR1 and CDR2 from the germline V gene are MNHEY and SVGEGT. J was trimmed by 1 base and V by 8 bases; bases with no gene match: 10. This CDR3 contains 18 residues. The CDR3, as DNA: TGTGCCAGCTGGACGGGACTAGCGGGAGCCGAGTCCTACAATGAGCAGTTCTTC. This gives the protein CASWTGLAGAESYNEQFF.

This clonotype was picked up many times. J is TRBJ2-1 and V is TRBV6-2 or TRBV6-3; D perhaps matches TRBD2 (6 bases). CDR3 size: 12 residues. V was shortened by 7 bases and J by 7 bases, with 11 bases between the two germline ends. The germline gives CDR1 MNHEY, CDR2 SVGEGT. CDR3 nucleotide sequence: TGTGCCAGCACCCCTGGGGGGAATGAGCAGTTCTTC. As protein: CASTPGGNEQFF.

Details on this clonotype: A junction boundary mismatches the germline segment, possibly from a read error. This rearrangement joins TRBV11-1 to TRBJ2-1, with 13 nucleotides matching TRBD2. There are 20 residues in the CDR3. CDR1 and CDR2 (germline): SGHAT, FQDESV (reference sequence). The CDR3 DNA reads TGTGCCAGCAGGTCACCTGAGCTACTAGCGGGAGGGCCAAGCCCCAATGTGCAGTTCTTC. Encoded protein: CASRSPELLAGGPSPNVQFF.

CDR3 nucleotide sequence: TGCAGTGTGGATCGGGATAACACAGATACGCAGTATTTT. As protein: CSVDRDNTDTQYF. The chain is built from TRBV20-1 and TRBJ2-3, with a possible D match to TRBD2 (5 bases). CDR3 length: 13 amino acids. Germline-derived CDR1 and CDR2 are DFQATT and SNEGSKA (reference sequence). Trimming removed 7 bases at V and 2 bases at J, with 13 bases between.

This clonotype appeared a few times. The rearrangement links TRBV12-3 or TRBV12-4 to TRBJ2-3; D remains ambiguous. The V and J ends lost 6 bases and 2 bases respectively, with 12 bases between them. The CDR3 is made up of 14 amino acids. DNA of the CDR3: TGTGCCAGCAGCCCACTACGGTACACAGATACGCAGTATTTT. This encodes CASSPLRYTDTQYF.

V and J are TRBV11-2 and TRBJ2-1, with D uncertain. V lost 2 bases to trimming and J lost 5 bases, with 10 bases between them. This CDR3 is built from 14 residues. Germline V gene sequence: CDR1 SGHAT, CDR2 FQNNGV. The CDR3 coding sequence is TGTGCCAGCAGCTTACGGAGTTTCGACAATGAGCAGTTCTTC. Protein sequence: CASSLRSFDNEQFF.

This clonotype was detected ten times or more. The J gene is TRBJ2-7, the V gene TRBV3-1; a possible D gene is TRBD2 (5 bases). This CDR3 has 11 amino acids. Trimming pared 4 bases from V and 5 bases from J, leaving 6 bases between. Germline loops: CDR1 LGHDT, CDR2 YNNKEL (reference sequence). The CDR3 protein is CASSRTDEQYF. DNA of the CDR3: TGTGCCAGCAGCCGGACTGACGAGCAGTACTTC.

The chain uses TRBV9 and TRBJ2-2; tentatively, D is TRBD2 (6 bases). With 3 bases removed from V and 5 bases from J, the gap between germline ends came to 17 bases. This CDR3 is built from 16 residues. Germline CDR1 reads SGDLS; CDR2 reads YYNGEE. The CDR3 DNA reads TGTGCCAGCAGCGCCTCTGGGAGGTTGAGGACCGGGGAGCTGTTTTTT. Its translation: CASSASGRLRTGELFF.

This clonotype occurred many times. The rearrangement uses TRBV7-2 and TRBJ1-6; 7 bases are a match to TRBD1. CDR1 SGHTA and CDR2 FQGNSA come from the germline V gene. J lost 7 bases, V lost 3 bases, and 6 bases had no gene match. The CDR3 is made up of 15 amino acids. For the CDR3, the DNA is TGTGCCAGCAGCTTGACCCCGGGACAGAATTCACCCCTCCACTTT. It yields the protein CASSLTPGQNSPLHF.

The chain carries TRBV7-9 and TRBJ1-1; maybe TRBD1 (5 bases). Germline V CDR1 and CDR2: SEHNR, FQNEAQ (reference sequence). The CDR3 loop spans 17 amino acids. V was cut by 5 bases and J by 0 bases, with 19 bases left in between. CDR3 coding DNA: TGTGCCAGCAGCCGATACCAGGGAAGAGGCTTGAACACTGAAGCTTTCTTT. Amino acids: CASSRYQGRGLNTEAFF. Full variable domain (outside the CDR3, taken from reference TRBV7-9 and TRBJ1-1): DTGVSQNPRHKITKRGQNVTFRCDPISEHNRLYWYRQTLGQGPEFLTYFQNEAQLEKSRLLSDRFSAERPKGSFSTLEIQRTEQGDSAMYLCASSRYQGRGLNTEAFFGQGTRLTVV.

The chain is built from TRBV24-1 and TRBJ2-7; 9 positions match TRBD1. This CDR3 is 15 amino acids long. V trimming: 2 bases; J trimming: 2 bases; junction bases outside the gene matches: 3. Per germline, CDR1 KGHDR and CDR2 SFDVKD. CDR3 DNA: TGTGCCACCAGTGATTCCCGGACAGGGGCCTACGAGCAGTACTTC. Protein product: CATSDSRTGAYEQYF.

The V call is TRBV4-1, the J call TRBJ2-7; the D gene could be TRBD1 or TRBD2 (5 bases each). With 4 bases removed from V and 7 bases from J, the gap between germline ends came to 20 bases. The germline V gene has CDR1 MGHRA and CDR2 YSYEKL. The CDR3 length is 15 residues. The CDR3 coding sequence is TGCGCCAGCAGCCCGGTATGGGGACCCTTAGAGGAGCAGTACTTC. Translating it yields CASSPVWGPLEEQYF.

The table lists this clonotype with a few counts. The CDR3 DNA is TGCAGTGCTACCCACCGGACTAGAGCCTACGAGCAGTACTTC. Translated, it gives CSATHRTRAYEQYF. The rearrangement joins TRBV20-1 to TRBJ2-7; TRBD2 matches at 7 bases. Germline V CDR1 and CDR2: DFQATT, SNEGSKA (reference sequence). The CDR3 is 14 residues long. Unmatched junction bases numbered 8, after V lost 4 bases and J lost 2 bases.

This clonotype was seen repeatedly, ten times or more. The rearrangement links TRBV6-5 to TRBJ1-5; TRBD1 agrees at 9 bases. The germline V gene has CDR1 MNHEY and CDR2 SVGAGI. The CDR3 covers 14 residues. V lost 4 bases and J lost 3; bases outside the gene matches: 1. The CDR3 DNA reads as TGTGCCAGCAGTTGGGACAGGGACAATCAGCCCCAGCATTTT. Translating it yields CASSWDRDNQPQHF.

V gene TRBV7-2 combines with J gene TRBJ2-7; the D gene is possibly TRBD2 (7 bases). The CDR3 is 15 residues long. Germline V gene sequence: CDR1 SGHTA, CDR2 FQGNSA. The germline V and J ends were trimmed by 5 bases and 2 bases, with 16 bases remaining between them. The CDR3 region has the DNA TGTGCCAGCAGCCAGTCGGGGGGCCCGGCCTACGAGCAGTACTTC. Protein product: CASSQSGGPAYEQYF.

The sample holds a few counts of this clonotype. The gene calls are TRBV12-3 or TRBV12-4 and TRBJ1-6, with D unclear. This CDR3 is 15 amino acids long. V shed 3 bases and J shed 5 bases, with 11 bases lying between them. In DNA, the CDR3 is TGTGCCAGCAGTTTCTTGGCAGCAGATAATTCACCCCTCCACTTT. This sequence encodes CASSFLAADNSPLHF.

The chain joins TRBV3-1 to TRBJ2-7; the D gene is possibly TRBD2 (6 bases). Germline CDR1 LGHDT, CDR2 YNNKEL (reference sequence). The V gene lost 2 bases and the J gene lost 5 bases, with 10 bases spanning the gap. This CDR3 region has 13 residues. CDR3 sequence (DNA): TGTGCCAGCAGCCAACCAGGAGGGGACGAGCAGTACTTC. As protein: CASSQPGGDEQYF.

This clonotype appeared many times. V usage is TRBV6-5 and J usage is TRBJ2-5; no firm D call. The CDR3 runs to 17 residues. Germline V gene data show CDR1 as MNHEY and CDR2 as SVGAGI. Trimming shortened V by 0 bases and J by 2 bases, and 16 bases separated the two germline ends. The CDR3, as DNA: TGTGCCAGCAGTTACTCTCGCCAGCAAAGCACTCAAGAGACCCAGTACTTC. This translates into CASSYSRQQSTQETQYF.

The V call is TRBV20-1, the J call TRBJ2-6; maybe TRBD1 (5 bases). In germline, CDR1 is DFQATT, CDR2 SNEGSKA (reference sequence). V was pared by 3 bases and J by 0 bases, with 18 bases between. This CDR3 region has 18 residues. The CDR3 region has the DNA TGCAGTGCTAGGACAGCTCTCATTCTCAGCTCTGGGGCCAACGTCCTGACTTTC. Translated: CSARTALILSSGANVLTF.

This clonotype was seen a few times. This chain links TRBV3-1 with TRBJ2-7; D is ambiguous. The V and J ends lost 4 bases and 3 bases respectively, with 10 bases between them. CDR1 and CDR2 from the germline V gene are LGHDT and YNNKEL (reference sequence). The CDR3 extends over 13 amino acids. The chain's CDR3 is CASSPPGIYEQYF. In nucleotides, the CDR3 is TGTGCCAGCAGCCCTCCAGGTATCTACGAGCAGTACTTC.

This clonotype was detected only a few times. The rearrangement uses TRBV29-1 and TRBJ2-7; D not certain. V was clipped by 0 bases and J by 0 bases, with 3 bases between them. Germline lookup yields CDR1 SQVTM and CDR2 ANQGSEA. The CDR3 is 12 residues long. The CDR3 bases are TGCAGCGTTGAAGATCACTCCTACGAGCAGTACTTC. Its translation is CSVEDHSYEQYF.

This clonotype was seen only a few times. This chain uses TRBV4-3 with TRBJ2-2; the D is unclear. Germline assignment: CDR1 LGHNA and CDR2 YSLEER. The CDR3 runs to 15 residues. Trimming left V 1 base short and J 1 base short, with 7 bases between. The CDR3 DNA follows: TGCGCCAGCAGCCAAGCGTCAGGGAACACCGGGGAGCTGTTTTTT. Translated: CASSQASGNTGELFF.

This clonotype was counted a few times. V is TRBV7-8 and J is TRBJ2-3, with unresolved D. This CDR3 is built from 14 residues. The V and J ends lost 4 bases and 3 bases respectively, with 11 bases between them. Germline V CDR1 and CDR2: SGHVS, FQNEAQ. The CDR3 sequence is CASSYPYQTDTQYF. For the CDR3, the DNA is TGTGCCAGCAGCTACCCTTATCAGACAGATACGCAGTATTTT.

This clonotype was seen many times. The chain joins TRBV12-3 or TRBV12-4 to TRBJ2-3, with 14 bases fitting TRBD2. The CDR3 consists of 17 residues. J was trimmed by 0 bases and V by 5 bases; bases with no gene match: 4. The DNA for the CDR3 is TGTGCCAGCAGTGGGACTAGCGGGGGATCAAGCACAGATACGCAGTATTTT. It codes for CASSGTSGGSSTDTQYF.

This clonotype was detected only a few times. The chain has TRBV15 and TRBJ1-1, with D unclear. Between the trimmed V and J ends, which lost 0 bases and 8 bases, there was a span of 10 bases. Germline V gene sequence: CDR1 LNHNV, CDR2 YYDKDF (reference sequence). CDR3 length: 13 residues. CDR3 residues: CATSRDRVSEAFF. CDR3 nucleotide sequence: TGTGCCACCAGCAGAGATAGGGTCAGCGAAGCTTTCTTT.

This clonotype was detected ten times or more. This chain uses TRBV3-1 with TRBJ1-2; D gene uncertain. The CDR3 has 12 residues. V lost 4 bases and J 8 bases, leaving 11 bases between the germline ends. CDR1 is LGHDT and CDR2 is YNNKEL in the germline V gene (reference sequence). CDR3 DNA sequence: TGTGCCAGCAGCCTTGGGAGCGGGGGCTACACCTTC. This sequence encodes CASSLGSGGYTF.

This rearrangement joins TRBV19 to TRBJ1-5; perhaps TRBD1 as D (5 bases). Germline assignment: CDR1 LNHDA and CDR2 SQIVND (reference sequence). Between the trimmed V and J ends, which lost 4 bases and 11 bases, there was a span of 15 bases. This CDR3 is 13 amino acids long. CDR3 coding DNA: TGTGCCAGTAGTAAGGCGTCTGGGGCCACCCAGCATTTT. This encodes CASSKASGATQHF.

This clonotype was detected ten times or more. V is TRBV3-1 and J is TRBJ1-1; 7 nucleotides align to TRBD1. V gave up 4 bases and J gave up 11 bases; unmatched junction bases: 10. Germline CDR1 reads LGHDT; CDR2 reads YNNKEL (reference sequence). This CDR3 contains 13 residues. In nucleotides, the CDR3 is TGTGCCAGCAGCCCGCCAAAACAGGGGAAGGCTTTCTTT. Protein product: CASSPPKQGKAFF.

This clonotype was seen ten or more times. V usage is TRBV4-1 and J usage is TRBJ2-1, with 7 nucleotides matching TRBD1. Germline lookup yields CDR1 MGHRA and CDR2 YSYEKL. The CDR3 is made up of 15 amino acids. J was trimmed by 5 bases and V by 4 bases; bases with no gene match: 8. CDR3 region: CASSRSLGTDNEQFF. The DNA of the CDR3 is TGCGCCAGCAGCCGGTCGTTGGGGACAGACAATGAGCAGTTCTTC.